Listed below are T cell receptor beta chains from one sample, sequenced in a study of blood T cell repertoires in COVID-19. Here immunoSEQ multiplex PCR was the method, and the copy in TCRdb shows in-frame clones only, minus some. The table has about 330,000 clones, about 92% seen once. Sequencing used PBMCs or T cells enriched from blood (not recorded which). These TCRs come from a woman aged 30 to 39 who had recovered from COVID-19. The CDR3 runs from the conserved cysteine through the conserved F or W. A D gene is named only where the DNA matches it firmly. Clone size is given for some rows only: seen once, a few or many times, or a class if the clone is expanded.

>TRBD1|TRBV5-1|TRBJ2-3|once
TGCGCCAGCAGCTCGGGACAGGGTCAGCATACGCAGTATTTT
CASSSGQGQHTQYF
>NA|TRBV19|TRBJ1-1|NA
TGTGCCAGTAGTATAGCCCCCCGGACTTACGCCGGTGAAGCTTTCTTT
CASSIAPRTYAGEAFF
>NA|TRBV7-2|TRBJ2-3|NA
TGTGCCAGCAGCTTTAACAGTGTTGGCACAGATACGCAGTATTTT
CASSFNSVGTDTQYF
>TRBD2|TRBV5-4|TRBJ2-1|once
TGTGCCAGCGAACCTAGCGGGGGGAACAATGAGCAGTTCTTC
CASEPSGGNNEQFF
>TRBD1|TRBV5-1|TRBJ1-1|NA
TGCGCCAGTAAGAGGACAGGGGGAAAAATGAACACTGAAGCTTTCTTT
CASKRTGGKMNTEAFF
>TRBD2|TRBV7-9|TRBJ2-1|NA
TGTGCCAGCAGCTTTGGCCGAGAAAGCGGGAGGGTTGGTGAGCAGTTCTTC
CASSFGRESGRVGEQFF
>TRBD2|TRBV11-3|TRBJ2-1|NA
TGTGCCAGCAGCGACTCTAGCGGGAGGGCCCCCTACAATGAGCAGTTCTTC
CASSDSSGRAPYNEQFF
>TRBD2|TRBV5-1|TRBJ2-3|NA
TGCGCCAGCAGCTCCCTAGCGGGAGGGCCCTCCACAGATACGCAGTATTTT
CASSSLAGGPSTDTQYF
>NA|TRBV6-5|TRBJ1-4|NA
TGTGCCAGGGGCCCGGTGGGAAAACTGTTTTTT
CARGPVGKLFF
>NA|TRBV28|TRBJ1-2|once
TGTGCCAGCACCTCGGGGCCCATACCACAGGGTAGTAGTGGCTACACCTTC
CASTSGPIPQGSSGYTF
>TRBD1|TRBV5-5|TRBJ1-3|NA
TGTGCCAGCAGCTTGGCACCCTGGACAGGGGCTGGAAACACCATATATTTT
CASSLAPWTGAGNTIYF
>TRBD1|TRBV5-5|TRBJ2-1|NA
TGTGCCAGCCTGACAGGGATTGACCACAATGAGCAGTTCTTC
CASLTGIDHNEQFF
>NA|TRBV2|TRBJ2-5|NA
TGTGCCAGCAAACAGCTCCAAGAGACCCAGTACTTC
CASKQLQETQYF
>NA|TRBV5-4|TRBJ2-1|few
TGTGCCAGCAGCCCGACCGGGAAGACGACTTACAATGAGCAGTTCTTC
CASSPTGKTTYNEQFF
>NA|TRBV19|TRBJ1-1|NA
TGTGCCAGTAGTGAGCGGGGCACAAGGGGCACTGAAGCTTTCTTT
CASSERGTRGTEAFF
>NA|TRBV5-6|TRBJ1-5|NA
TGTGCCAGCAGTCTTACGGATCAGCCCCAGCATTTT
CASSLTDQPQHF
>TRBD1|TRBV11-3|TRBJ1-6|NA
TGTGCCAGCAGCCGTGGACAGGGGGAAAATTCACCCCTCCACTTT
CASSRGQGENSPLHF
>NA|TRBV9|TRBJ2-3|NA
TGTGCCAGCAGCGTAGACGGGGGTACAGATACGCAGTATTTT
CASSVDGGTDTQYF
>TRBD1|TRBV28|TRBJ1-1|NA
TGTGCCAGTGGGGTAGGGGGCTTTGACACTGAAGCTTTCTTT
CASGVGGFDTEAFF
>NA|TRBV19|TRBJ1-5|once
TGTGCCAGTAGGGAGGGTGGCCAGCCCCAGCATTTT
CASREGGQPQHF
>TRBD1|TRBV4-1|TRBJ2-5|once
TGCGCCAGCAGCCAAGTAGTAGGGGGACAGGGAGGAGGAGAGACCCAGTACTTC
CASSQVVGGQGGGETQYF
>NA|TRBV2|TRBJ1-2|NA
TGTGCCAGCAGTGACCAACAGGGAAACTATGGCTACACCTTC
CASSDQQGNYGYTF
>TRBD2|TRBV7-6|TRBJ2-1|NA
TGTGCCAGCAGCCCCCATGGGAGGGGCACCTACAATGAGCAGTTCTTC
CASSPHGRGTYNEQFF
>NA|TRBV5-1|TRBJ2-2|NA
TGCGCCAGCAGCTTGTCCGATTTGAGAGTGAACACCGGGGAGCTGTTTTTT
CASSLSDLRVNTGELFF
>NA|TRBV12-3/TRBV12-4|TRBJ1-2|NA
TGTGCCAGTCAACCCGGGGGATATGGCTACACCTTC
CASQPGGYGYTF
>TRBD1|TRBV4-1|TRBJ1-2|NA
TGCGCCAGCACGTGGGGACAGAACTATGGCTACACCTTC
CASTWGQNYGYTF
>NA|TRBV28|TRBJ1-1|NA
TGTGCCAGCAGTTTGGGGCGGGGGAACACTGAAGCTTTCTTT
CASSLGRGNTEAFF
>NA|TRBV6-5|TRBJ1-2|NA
TGTGCCAGCAGGACGGGGGGCAGGGGCGTTGGCTACACCTTC
CASRTGGRGVGYTF
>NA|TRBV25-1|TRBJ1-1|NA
TGTGCCAGCAGTGATCAGGACAGCGAAGCTTTCTTT
CASSDQDSEAFF
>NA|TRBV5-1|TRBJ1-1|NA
TGCGCCAGCAGCTTGGAGGTAAATAGCTACACTGAAGCTTTCTTT
CASSLEVNSYTEAFF
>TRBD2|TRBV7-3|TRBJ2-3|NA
TGTGCCAGCAGCCCCCGCGGGCGGGGGGCTTCGGATACGCAGTATTTT
CASSPRGRGASDTQYF
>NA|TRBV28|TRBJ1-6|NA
TGTGCCAGCAGCTCTAATTCACCCCTCCACTTT
CASSSNSPLHF
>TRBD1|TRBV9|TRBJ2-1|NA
TGTGCCAGCAGCGTAGGTCCAGGGGGCGGCAGTGAGCAGTTCTTC
CASSVGPGGGSEQFF